This is a list of T cell receptor beta chains from one sample in a study of CXCR3-negative and CXCR3-positive naive CD8 T cells. TCRdb re-called the 5' RACE reads, yielding one record per CDR3 amino acid sequence without DNA. This repertoire includes about 130,000 distinct CDR3 sequences. Sequencing was performed on naive CXCR3- CD8+ T cells from blood. These receptors were obtained from a human donor in good health. Some clones in this sample may be carry-over from other donors' samples. Each CDR3 is given with its conserved first and last residue.

TRBV12-3/TRBV12-4	TRBJ1-6	CASSLSQSRPSPLHF
TRBV7-8	TRBJ2-7	CASSPRLAGAYEQYF
TRBV29-1	TRBJ2-1	CSSGTSGRALLHYNEQFF
TRBV4-1	TRBJ2-3	CASSQDGGDYTDTQYF
TRBV7-3	TRBJ2-7	CASSLNVGSYEQCF
TRBV7-9	TRBJ2-1	CASSRDRGPRINEQFF
TRBV7-2	TRBJ2-1	CASAPLSSYNEQLF
TRBV12-3/TRBV12-4	TRBJ2-1	CASSLTGEGYNEQFF
TRBV7-9	TRBJ2-3	CASSLLSQFADTQYF
TRBV4-1	TRBJ2-3	CASSQEVSTDTQYF
TRBV7-9	TRBJ2-5	CASSYEGARMETQYF
TRBV3-1	TRBJ2-2	CASSQELGLLTNTGELFF
TRBV6-2/TRBV6-3	TRBJ2-3	CASSYSRGEADTQYF
TRBV4-1	TRBJ2-7	CASSNPGTSNEQYF